The 13 T cell receptor beta chains below all came from one sample that was sequenced in a study of spatial heterogeneity in lung cancer. Time point defined: sample taken at primary tumor resection. Without sorting, whole RNA was sequenced from tumor, nontumor lung or frozen PBMC. MiXCR, applied by TCRdb to the 5' RACE reads, yields one record per CDR3 protein. In the table there are about 85,000 distinct CDR3 sequences, approximately 18% of which are singletons. The specimen comprised PBMCs, sampled at surgery. All receptors derive from a male donor with early-stage non-small cell lung cancer.

The rearrangement uses TRBV7-2 and TRBJ2-6; D gene uncertain. Looked up from germline, CDR1 is SGHTA and CDR2 is FQGNSA. The CDR3 runs to 15 residues. Trimming shortened V by 1 base and J by 0 bases, and 4 bases separated the two germline ends. The CDR3 is CASSLDNSGANVLTF. For the CDR3, the DNA is TGTGCCAGCAGCTTAGATAACTCTGGGGCCAACGTCCTGACTTTC.

For this clonotype: Possible read error: a much larger clone is one base away. V and J are TRBV5-1 and TRBJ2-5, with 8 bases lining up with TRBD1. The V and J ends lost 2 bases and 1 base, in that order; junction bases with no gene match: 4. This CDR3 comprises 15 residues. CDR1 is SGHRS and CDR2 is YFSETQ in the germline V gene. CDR3 DNA: TGCGCCAGCAGCTTAGTGGGACAGGTCCAAGAGACCCAGTACTTC. This encodes CASSLVGQVQETQYF.

This rearrangement joins TRBV28 to TRBJ2-7, with TRBD1 as a possible D gene (6 bases). V dropped 5 bases and J dropped 0 bases, with 8 bases sitting between them. The germline CDR1 and CDR2 sequences are MDHEN and SYDVKM. This CDR3 region has 13 residues. The CDR3 region is CASSGQLSYEQYF. The DNA for the CDR3 is TGTGCCAGCAGTGGACAGCTCTCCTACGAGCAGTACTTC.

This clonotype was seen many times. The chain joins TRBV20-1 to TRBJ1-2; tentatively, D is TRBD1 (5 bases). The germline CDR1 and CDR2 sequences are DFQATT and SNEGSKA (reference sequence). The CDR3 length is 16 residues. Deletions cut 5 bases from V and 3 bases from J, with 22 bases between. The CDR3: CSAPPHGPRGDYGYTF. In DNA, the CDR3 is TGCAGTGCTCCCCCGCATGGTCCGCGAGGGGACTATGGCTACACCTTC.

There are many counts of this clonotype. V usage is TRBV20-1 and J usage is TRBJ1-2; 8 nucleotides line up with TRBD1. Trimming cost V 1 base and J 4 bases; bases outside gene matches: 14. Germline V gene sequence: CDR1 DFQATT, CDR2 SNEGSKA (reference sequence). CDR3 length: 17 amino acids. The CDR3: CSARGSAGGPTRYGYTF. The CDR3 DNA sequence: TGCAGTGCTAGAGGGTCGGCAGGGGGCCCGACCCGCTATGGCTACACCTTC.

The CDR3 DNA reads as TGTGCCAGCAGCTCACCCCACCTTGGGGAGACCCAGTACTTC. This translates into CASSSPHLGETQYF. The J gene is TRBJ2-5, the V gene TRBV7-6; unclear D gene. V lost 4 bases to trimming and J lost 5 bases, with 14 bases between them. Germline values: CDR1 SGHVS, CDR2 FNYEAQ. The CDR3 totals 14 residues.

This clonotype was seen a few times. The gene calls are TRBV7-8 and TRBJ1-1, with 11 nucleotides matching TRBD1. CDR3 length equals 14 residues. The ends lost 3 bases at V and 7 bases at J; junction bases unmatched: 4. Germline V CDR1 and CDR2: SGHVS, FQNEAQ. CDR3 sequence (DNA): TGTGCCAGCAGCTTGGGACAGGGGGAAGGTGAAGCTTTCTTT. Amino acids: CASSLGQGEGEAFF.

The V call is TRBV12-5, the J call TRBJ1-6, with D maybe TRBD1 (5 bases). CDR3 length: 15 residues. The V gene lost 0 bases and the J gene lost 7 bases, with 10 bases spanning the gap. Germline-derived CDR1 and CDR2 are LGHNT and FRNRAP. Written as DNA, the CDR3 is TGTGCTAGTGGTTTGGTACAGGTGCCAAATTCACCCCTCCACTTT. This gives the protein CASGLVQVPNSPLHF.

At least ten counts were recorded for this clonotype. The V call is TRBV6-6, the J call TRBJ2-3, with 14 bases matching TRBD2. The V gene end was trimmed by 6 bases and the J gene end by 6 bases; junction bases not matched to a gene: 2. The length of the CDR3 is 14 residues. Germline CDR1 is MNHNY and CDR2 is SVGAGI (reference sequence). The CDR3 bases are TGTGCCAGCAGCGGGACTAGCGGGGGTGATACGCAGTATTTT. It specifies CASSGTSGGDTQYF.

This clonotype has just a few counts. The chain employs TRBV2 and TRBJ1-1; D call uncertain. The germline CDR1 and CDR2 sequences are SNHLY and FYNNEI. The CDR3 extends over 14 amino acids. V was shortened by 2 bases and J by 4 bases, with 11 bases between the two germline ends. CDR3 amino acids: CASSEQDLGTEAFF. CDR3 nucleotide sequence: TGTGCCAGCAGTGAACAGGACCTAGGCACTGAAGCTTTCTTT.

The V call is TRBV6-1, the J call TRBJ2-5; D is unclear. This CDR3 comprises 13 residues. Germline assignment: CDR1 MNHNS and CDR2 SASEGT. V dropped 1 base and J dropped 2 bases, with 5 bases sitting between them. CDR3 loop: CASSEGSQETQYF. CDR3 DNA sequence: TGTGCCAGCAGTGAAGGGTCGCAAGAGACCCAGTACTTC.

The chain employs TRBV5-6 and TRBJ1-3; a weak D match, TRBD1 (6 bases). Per the germline V gene, CDR1 is SGHDT and CDR2 is YYEEEE. Trimming removed 4 bases at V and 4 bases at J, with 15 bases between. This CDR3 is 15 amino acids long. For the CDR3, the DNA is TGTGCCAGCAGCAAGAAGGGGGGCAGCGGAAACACCATATATTTT. Amino acids: CASSKKGGSGNTIYF.

The chain combines TRBV5-1 with TRBJ2-3; 8 nucleotides agree with TRBD1. Germline trimming cut 4 bases from V and 1 base from J; bases unmatched to any gene: 8. Germline V gene lookup returns CDR1 SGHRS and CDR2 YFSETQ. The CDR3 is 16 amino acids. CDR3 sequence (DNA): TGCGCCAGCAGCCCCGGCTGGACAGGGCGCACAGATACGCAGTATTTT. Translation gives CASSPGWTGRTDTQYF.